Each of the 21 T cell receptor beta chains below was sequenced from the same sample in a study of cytomegalovirus exposure and HLA in healthy donors. Both 60 Vbeta primers and 13 Jbeta primers went into the PCR. Assay: immunoSEQ multiplex PCR; the TCRdb copy retains only in-frame clones and omits some. This repertoire shows 100,000 to 150,000 clones, roughly three quarters found once; its top ten account for approximately 1.6%. The material sequenced was PBMCs. These receptors all come from a young woman in good health and CMV-seronegative.

This chain uses TRBV4-1 with TRBJ1-1, with D tentatively TRBD1 (5 bases). The germline CDR1 and CDR2 sequences are MGHRA and YSYEKL. The germline V and J ends were trimmed by 1 base and 4 bases, with 13 bases remaining between them. The CDR3 is made up of 15 amino acids. Here the CDR3 reads CASSQAGRVGTEAFF. CDR3 nucleotide sequence: TGCGCCAGCAGCCAAGCGGGCAGGGTGGGCACTGAAGCTTTCTTT.

The V gene is TRBV6-5, the J gene TRBJ2-1; TRBD2 matches 8 bases. The CDR3 has 14 residues. CDR1 MNHEY and CDR2 SVGAGI come from the germline V gene. The junction had 10 bases not matched to a gene; V was cut back by 6 bases and J by 9 bases. The CDR3 spells CASSLAGYSTEQFF. The CDR3 nucleotides read TGTGCCAGCAGCCTAGCGGGTTACTCGACTGAGCAGTTCTTC.

The chain has TRBV29-1 and TRBJ2-1; weak D call: TRBD2 (5 bases). The germline V gene encodes CDR1 SQVTM and CDR2 ANQGSEA. The CDR3 is 14 amino acids. The V gene lost 3 bases and the J gene lost 10 bases, with 19 bases spanning the gap. DNA for the CDR3: TGCAGCGTTGATGGACTCAGACTCGCCGCGGAGCAGTTCTTC. It yields the protein CSVDGLRLAAEQFF.

Regarding this clone: An end of the junction differs from the germline gene, which may be a read error. Different DNA sequences within this sample yield the same CDR3. This sequence joins TRBV14 and TRBJ2-6; TRBD2 matches 8 bases. Germline values: CDR1 SGHDN, CDR2 FVKESK. The CDR3 extends over 19 amino acids. CDR3 in amino acids: CASSQATWRGAPGANVLTF. As DNA, the CDR3 is TGTGCAAGCAGCCAAGCCACTTGGCGGGGGGCGCCGGGGGCCAACGTCCTGACTTTC.

V usage is TRBV12-5 and J usage is TRBJ2-5; perhaps TRBD1 as D (6 bases). With 7 bases removed from V and 4 bases from J, the gap between germline ends came to 13 bases. CDR1 is LGHNT and CDR2 is FRNRAP in the germline V gene. This CDR3 comprises 13 residues. Here the CDR3 reads CASALSRGETQYF. CDR3 bases: TGTGCTAGTGCCCTTTCCAGGGGAGAGACCCAGTACTTC.

This clone was recorded only once. The chain links TRBV15 to TRBJ1-2; perhaps TRBD1 as D (5 bases). Trimming pared 0 bases from V and 4 bases from J, leaving 15 bases between. Germline V gene sequence: CDR1 LNHNV, CDR2 YYDKDF (reference sequence). The length of the CDR3 is 16 residues. As DNA, the CDR3 is TGTGCCACCAGCAGAGAGATGAGTGGGGCGCCCTATGGCTACACCTTC. This translates into CATSREMSGAPYGYTF.

The chain employs TRBV9 and TRBJ1-1; no reliable D call. Germline V gives CDR1 SGDLS, CDR2 YYNGEE. V dropped 0 bases and J dropped 0 bases, with 6 bases sitting between them. The CDR3 spans 14 residues. CDR3 in amino acids: CASSVGPMNTEAFF. DNA for the CDR3: TGTGCCAGCAGCGTAGGGCCAATGAACACTGAAGCTTTCTTT. The complete variable domain, with remaining parts taken from reference TRBV9 and TRBJ1-1, reads DSGVTQTPKHLITATGQRVTLRCSPRSGDLSVYWYQQSLDQGLQFLIQYYNGEERAKGNILERFSAQQFPDLHSELNLSSLELGDSALYFCASSVGPMNTEAFFGQGTRLTVV.

The chain uses TRBV4-1 and TRBJ2-2; 7 bases map to TRBD1. This CDR3 is 15 amino acids long. Germline CDR1 is MGHRA and CDR2 is YSYEKL. V shed 7 bases and J 8 bases; nucleotides not matched to a gene: 13. The DNA of the CDR3 is TGCGCCAGCAAAATATCGACAGGGCGGCTGGGGGAGCTGTTTTTT. Protein sequence: CASKISTGRLGELFF.

The chain couples TRBV7-9 to TRBJ2-1; 10 bases align to TRBD2. With 5 bases clipped from V and 9 bases from J, the junction kept 13 bases outside the gene matches. In germline, CDR1 is SEHNR, CDR2 FQNEAQ (reference sequence). The CDR3 runs 16 residues. Here the CDR3 DNA reads TGTGCCAGCAGCGTCCTCACTAGCGGGATAAAGGGTGAGCAGTTCTTC. Translated: CASSVLTSGIKGEQFF.

The chain employs TRBV2 and TRBJ2-2; 7 nucleotides match TRBD2. Germline V CDR1 and CDR2: SNHLY, FYNNEI. The CDR3 runs to 15 residues. J lost 1 base, V lost 10 bases, and 9 bases had no gene match. The CDR3 sequence: CATAGLPLNTGELFF. CDR3 coding DNA: TGTGCCACCGCGGGACTACCATTGAACACCGGGGAGCTGTTTTTT.

This chain uses TRBV6-5 with TRBJ1-6; D call uncertain. Germline V gene lookup returns CDR1 MNHEY and CDR2 SVGAGI. V lost 2 bases, J lost 2 bases, and 7 bases lay in between. This CDR3 is built from 15 residues. CDR3 loop: CASSYEGPYNSPLHF. The CDR3 DNA sequence: TGTGCCAGCAGTTACGAGGGTCCCTATAATTCACCCCTCCACTTT.

This chain connects TRBV10-2 to TRBJ1-4; 12 bases fit TRBD1. V shed 2 bases, J shed 7 bases, and the junction held 2 bases outside the gene matches. The CDR3 spans 15 residues. Germline V gene lookup returns CDR1 WSHSY and CDR2 SAAADI. CDR3 DNA: TGCGCCAGCAGTGAGGGGGACAGGGGGCGTGAAAAACTGTTTTTT. This encodes CASSEGDRGREKLFF.

V and J are TRBV7-2 and TRBJ2-7; D is perhaps TRBD1 (5 bases). The length of the CDR3 is 16 residues. Looked up from germline, CDR1 is SGHTA and CDR2 is FQGNSA. Trimming stripped 1 base from V and 0 bases from J, with 13 bases between. CDR3 in amino acids: CASSLESGRTSYEQYF. In nucleotides, the CDR3 is TGTGCCAGCAGCTTAGAATCAGGGCGTACCTCCTACGAGCAGTACTTC.

The chain is built from TRBV30 and TRBJ2-3, with 8 positions matching TRBD2. The CDR3 spans 15 residues. Germline assignment: CDR1 GTSNPN and CDR2 SVGIG (reference sequence). V shed 3 bases, J shed 1 base, and the junction held 6 bases outside the gene matches. DNA of the CDR3: TGTGCCTGGAGAAATAGCGGGGCCCGCACAGATACGCAGTATTTT. As protein: CAWRNSGARTDTQYF.

This chain joins TRBV7-9 and TRBJ2-7, with TRBD2 identical over 8 bases. Germline-derived CDR1 and CDR2 are SEHNR and FQNEAQ (reference sequence). The length of the CDR3 is 14 residues. The trim removed 6 bases at V and 2 bases at J, leaving 6 bases unmatched. CDR3 nucleotide sequence: TGTGCCAGCAGTTTAAGCGGGGGTACCTACGAGCAGTACTTC. Translation gives CASSLSGGTYEQYF.

The rearrangement uses TRBV27 and TRBJ1-1, with D perhaps TRBD1 (6 bases). The CDR3 loop spans 13 amino acids. Germline assignment: CDR1 MNHEY and CDR2 SMNVEV (reference sequence). Trimming took off 7 bases at V and 0 bases at J, with 9 bases between the two ends. CDR3 residues: CASKTGLNTEAFF. The CDR3 region has the DNA TGTGCCAGCAAGACAGGACTGAACACTGAAGCTTTCTTT.

The V call is TRBV5-4, the J call TRBJ1-3; D is perhaps TRBD1 (6 bases). Germline V gene sequence: CDR1 SGHNT, CDR2 YYREEE (reference sequence). The CDR3 consists of 17 residues. V was shortened by 2 bases and J by 0 bases, with 15 bases between the two germline ends. CDR3 in DNA: TGTGCCAGCAGCTTTACGGGACACGGCAACTCTGGAAACACCATATATTTT. It is translated as CASSFTGHGNSGNTIYF.

The chain recombines TRBV4-1 with TRBJ2-5; 10 bases align to TRBD1. Looked up from germline, CDR1 is MGHRA and CDR2 is YSYEKL. CDR3 length equals 17 residues. The V gene end was trimmed by 2 bases and the J gene end by 4 bases; junction bases not matched to a gene: 10. The CDR3 region is CASSQSIRDRGGETQYF. The CDR3 region has the DNA TGCGCCAGCAGCCAATCTATCCGGGACAGGGGAGGAGAGACCCAGTACTTC.

This rearrangement joins TRBV6-1 to TRBJ1-5, with TRBD1 matching over 11 bases. The CDR3 has 15 residues. The V gene's germline CDR1 is MNHNS and CDR2 SASEGT. Trimming cost V 5 bases and J 4 bases; bases outside gene matches: 4. The CDR3 spells CASSTGTGGNQPQHF. DNA of the CDR3: TGTGCCAGCAGTACCGGGACAGGGGGGAATCAGCCCCAGCATTTT.

The chain joins TRBV6-5 to TRBJ2-7; 7 positions match TRBD2. This CDR3 has 15 residues. Germline-derived CDR1 and CDR2 are MNHEY and SVGAGI. The J segment lost 2 bases and the V segment lost 8 bases, leaving 12 bases of the junction unmatched. Written as DNA, the CDR3 is TGTGCCAGCGGGGACCCCGGGACTACGCCCTACGAGCAGTACTTC. Protein: CASGDPGTTPYEQYF.

The chain has TRBV5-4 and TRBJ2-1; 9 positions agree with TRBD2. With V trimmed by 4 bases and J by 7 bases, 9 bases remained unmatched. Germline CDR1 SGHNT, CDR2 YYREEE (reference sequence). The CDR3 contains 15 residues. The CDR3 here is CASSTLSSGANEQFF. CDR3 DNA: TGTGCCAGCAGCACCCTTTCTAGCGGGGCTAATGAGCAGTTCTTC. The complete variable domain, with remaining parts taken from reference TRBV5-4 and TRBJ2-1, reads ETGVTQSPTHLIKTRGQQVTLRCSSQSGHNTVSWYQQALGQGPQFIFQYYREEENGRGNFPPRFSGLQFPNYSSELNVNALELDDSALYLCASSTLSSGANEQFFGPGTRLTVL.